This passage covers 27 T cell receptor beta chains from one sample sequenced in a study of T-cell reconstitution after alpha-beta-depleted transplantation in children. The TCRbeta library incorporated unique molecular identifiers. TCRdb re-analysed the PCR reads in MiXCR, keeping a single row per CDR3 protein. The table includes over 150,000 distinct CDR3 sequences, under 8.5% detected once. Sequenced here: PBMCs, sampled before TCRalphabeta/CD19-depleted stem cell transplant. These receptors were obtained from a boy aged 2-15 years with acute lymphoblastic leukemia, due to receive a stem cell transplant.

This clonotype has ten or more counts. The chain is built from TRBV20-1 and TRBJ2-1; no clear D. Germline values: CDR1 DFQATT, CDR2 SNEGSKA (reference sequence). This CDR3 spans 15 amino acids. V was shortened by 3 bases and J by 5 bases, with 17 bases between the two germline ends. The CDR3 sequence is CSASQSFYGDNEQFF. The CDR3 nucleotides are TGCAGTGCTAGTCAATCCTTTTATGGGGACAATGAGCAGTTCTTC.

This clonotype was seen repeatedly, ten times or more. J is TRBJ2-1 and V is TRBV12-5; TRBD1 matches 7 bases. Germline assignment: CDR1 LGHNT and CDR2 FRNRAP. V was clipped by 5 bases and J by 4 bases; unmatched bases: 8. The CDR3 covers 15 residues. The CDR3 is CASGLGSGGYNEQFF. In DNA, the CDR3 is TGTGCTAGTGGTCTAGGGTCAGGGGGATACAATGAGCAGTTCTTC.

This clonotype was counted many times. The V gene is TRBV15, the J gene TRBJ2-5, with 13 bases matching TRBD2. The CDR3 runs 18 residues. Germline trimming cut 3 bases from V and 2 bases from J; bases unmatched to any gene: 9. Germline V gene data show CDR1 as LNHNV and CDR2 as YYDKDF (reference sequence). The CDR3 spells CATSRTSLAGGTQETQYF. The CDR3 coding sequence is TGTGCCACCAGCAGGACCTCACTAGCGGGAGGGACACAAGAGACCCAGTACTTC.

V is TRBV6-5 and J is TRBJ2-7; D not certain. Between the trimmed V and J ends, which lost 0 bases and 4 bases, there was a span of 16 bases. The length of the CDR3 is 16 residues. Germline lookup yields CDR1 MNHEY and CDR2 SVGAGI. CDR3 coding DNA: TGTGCCAGCAGTTACTCGATGGCAGCGTGGGGTTACGAGCAGTACTTC. Protein sequence: CASSYSMAAWGYEQYF.

In this sample, this clonotype turned up many times. The chain combines TRBV29-1 with TRBJ2-3, with D tentatively TRBD2 (6 bases). This CDR3 contains 14 residues. With 4 bases removed from V and 2 bases from J, the gap between germline ends came to 13 bases. Germline V gene lookup returns CDR1 SQVTM and CDR2 ANQGSEA. The chain's CDR3 is CSVVSGGITDTQYF. The CDR3 DNA reads as TGCAGCGTTGTTTCTGGCGGGATCACAGATACGCAGTATTTT.

This clonotype has ten or more counts. The CDR3 region is CSASGQGFDEQFF. CDR3 nucleotides: TGCAGTGCTTCGGGACAGGGCTTTGATGAGCAGTTCTTC. This chain uses TRBV20-1 with TRBJ2-1, with TRBD1 matching over 9 bases. This CDR3 is 13 amino acids long. CDR1 and CDR2 from the germline V gene are DFQATT and SNEGSKA (reference sequence). V was clipped by 5 bases and J by 8 bases; unmatched bases: 7.

Many counts were recorded for this clonotype. The genes are TRBV9 and TRBJ2-3; 9 bases fit TRBD2. Germline V gene lookup returns CDR1 SGDLS and CDR2 YYNGEE. The CDR3 covers 15 residues. Trimming took 0 bases from V and 6 from J; bases not matched to a gene: 5. In DNA form, the CDR3 reads TGTGCCAGCAGCGTAGGGCTAGCGGGGCGTGATACGCAGTATTTT. Translating gives CASSVGLAGRDTQYF.

This clonotype was counted at least ten times. The rearrangement joins TRBV29-1 to TRBJ2-7; D possibly corresponds to TRBD1 (5 bases). Trimming stripped 0 bases from V and 2 bases from J, with 11 bases between. CDR3 length equals 14 residues. Germline CDR1 is SQVTM and CDR2 is ANQGSEA. CDR3 sequence: CSVEDGRAPYEQYF. The CDR3 DNA reads as TGCAGCGTTGAAGACGGCAGGGCTCCCTACGAGCAGTACTTC.

CDR3 loop: CATSNVGRDNYGYTF. CDR3 bases: TGTGCCACCAGCAATGTAGGACGGGATAACTATGGCTACACCTTC. The genes are TRBV15 and TRBJ1-2; D not certain. The CDR3 extends over 15 amino acids. Trimming cost V 4 bases and J 1 base, with 13 bases left between them. The germline V gene encodes CDR1 LNHNV and CDR2 YYDKDF (reference sequence).

In its sample, this clonotype was seen many times. The gene calls are TRBV7-8 and TRBJ2-5; D is possibly TRBD2 (6 bases). The V and J ends lost 8 bases and 5 bases respectively, with 18 bases between them. The CDR3 is 14 residues long. Germline V CDR1 and CDR2: SGHVS, FQNEAQ. Here the CDR3 DNA reads TGTGCCAGCCGGGGATCGGGAGCTTTTGAGACCCAGTACTTC. Translation gives CASRGSGAFETQYF.

This clonotype was detected a few times. Lacking the conserved final phenylalanine or tryptophan, this CDR3 likely reflects a read error. The V and J genes are TRBV30 and TRBJ1-1, with unresolved D. The CDR3 loop spans 12 amino acids. CDR1 and CDR2 (germline): GTSNPN, SVGIG (reference sequence). The V end lost 0 bases, the J end lost 6 bases, and 8 bases lay between the germline ends. Here the CDR3 reads CAWSVRRAEAFV. The DNA for the CDR3 is TGTGCCTGGAGTGTACGGCGGGCTGAAGCTTTCGTT.

V is TRBV12-3 or TRBV12-4 and J is TRBJ2-2; D might be TRBD1 or TRBD2, each matching 5 bases. The V and J ends lost 6 bases and 7 bases respectively, with 15 bases between them. There are 14 residues in the CDR3. CDR3 residues: CASSFSLGVGELFF. The CDR3 DNA sequence: TGTGCCAGCAGCTTTTCTTTGGGGGTCGGGGAGCTGTTTTTT.

J is TRBJ2-3 and V is TRBV11-2; D is unclear. Looked up from germline, CDR1 is SGHAT and CDR2 is FQNNGV. The CDR3 extends over 11 amino acids. With 7 bases removed from V and 9 bases from J, the gap between germline ends came to 11 bases. This chain's CDR3 is CASMYRRTQYF. For the CDR3, the DNA is TGTGCCAGCATGTACCGACGCACGCAGTATTTT.

There are many counts of this clonotype. The rearrangement uses TRBV5-1 and TRBJ1-1, with 7 nucleotides matching TRBD1. The CDR3 runs to 13 residues. V lost 4 bases, J lost 3 bases, and 3 bases stayed unmatched. Germline loops: CDR1 SGHRS, CDR2 YFSETQ. CDR3 nucleotide sequence: TGCGCCAGCAGCATCGACAGGGACACTGAAGCTTTCTTT. Encoded protein: CASSIDRDTEAFF.

This rearrangement joins TRBV5-1 to TRBJ1-5; D ambiguous. Germline loops: CDR1 SGHRS, CDR2 YFSETQ. Trimming cost V 2 bases and J 6 bases, with 12 bases left between them. The CDR3 totals 14 residues. The CDR3 bases are TGCGCCAGCAGCTTAGGAGACCCGAGTCAGCCCCAGCATTTT. Translated, it gives CASSLGDPSQPQHF.

This clonotype appeared many times. The rearrangement joins TRBV5-1 to TRBJ2-1, with TRBD2 matching 14 bases. The CDR3 runs 17 residues. The germline gives CDR1 SGHRS, CDR2 YFSETQ. V shed 4 bases, J shed 8 bases, and the junction held 11 bases outside the gene matches. The CDR3 DNA reads TGCGCCAGCAGCCGAGAGACTAGCGGGAGGGCCGGGGATGAGCAGTTCTTC. Protein: CASSRETSGRAGDEQFF. The whole variable domain, remainder taken from reference TRBV5-1 and TRBJ2-1, is KAGVTQTPRYLIKTRGQQVTLSCSPISGHRSVSWYQQTPGQGLQFLFEYFSETQRNKGNFPGRFSGRQFSNSRSEMNVSTLELGDSALYLCASSRETSGRAGDEQFFGPGTRLTVL.

This clonotype occurred once. This may be a read error, as it is one base from a much larger clone. V is TRBV29-1 and J is TRBJ1-1; D possibly corresponds to TRBD1 (5 bases). This CDR3 has 13 amino acids. Trimming left V 3 bases short and J 6 bases short, with 14 bases between. Germline loops: CDR1 SQVTM, CDR2 ANQGSEA. The CDR3 coding sequence is TGCAGCGTTGACGTGGGGGGAAGTGCTGAAGCTTTCTTT. Translated, it gives CSVDVGGSAEAFF.

In this sample, this clonotype turned up a few times. A much larger clone is a single base away; this may be a read error. The rearrangement links TRBV7-6 to TRBJ1-1; 7 bases are shared with TRBD1. The CDR3 has 13 amino acids. V was clipped by 5 bases and J by 0 bases; unmatched bases: 0. The germline gives CDR1 SGHVS, CDR2 FNYEAQ. Here the CDR3 DNA reads TGTGCCAGCAGCGGGACAGTGAACACTGAAGCTTTCTTT. Encoded protein: CASSGTVNTEAFF.

The sample holds many counts of this clonotype. This chain uses TRBV11-2 with TRBJ2-1, with D maybe TRBD1 (6 bases). Germline loops: CDR1 SGHAT, CDR2 FQNNGV. The CDR3 is made up of 14 amino acids. Deletions cut 2 bases from V and 8 bases from J, with 13 bases between. CDR3 protein: CASSLLGTIDEQFF. The CDR3 DNA sequence: TGTGCCAGCAGCTTACTCGGGACAATCGATGAGCAGTTCTTC.

This clonotype was found many times. The CDR3 coding sequence is TGCAGTGCTTTTCAGGGGGCCGGGGAGCTGTTTTTT. As protein: CSAFQGAGELFF. The V call is TRBV20-1, the J call TRBJ2-2; 7 positions agree with TRBD1. This CDR3 has 12 residues. Per germline, CDR1 DFQATT and CDR2 SNEGSKA (reference sequence). Trimming at V came to 5 bases and at J to 6 bases, leaving 3 bases not matched to a gene.

The chain carries TRBV30 and TRBJ2-7, with 9 positions matching TRBD2. This CDR3 has 13 amino acids. The ends lost 4 bases at V and 4 bases at J; junction bases unmatched: 5. Germline V gives CDR1 GTSNPN, CDR2 SVGIG (reference sequence). CDR3 nucleotides: TGTGCCTGGACGAAGCGGGGGGCATACGAGCAGTACTTC. This translates into CAWTKRGAYEQYF.

The V call is TRBV30, the J call TRBJ2-2, with 8 bases lining up with TRBD1. V lost 8 bases and J lost 4; bases outside the gene matches: 9. Germline-derived CDR1 and CDR2 are GTSNPN and SVGIG (reference sequence). This CDR3 comprises 14 residues. The CDR3 is CAARTGLVTGELFF. The CDR3, as DNA: TGTGCCGCTCGGACAGGGTTGGTCACCGGGGAGCTGTTTTTT.

The chain carries TRBV6-6 and TRBJ2-5; TRBD1 might be the D (5 bases). The CDR3 totals 12 residues. The germline V and J ends were trimmed by 8 bases and 6 bases, with 13 bases remaining between them. CDR1 is MNHNY and CDR2 is SVGAGI in the germline V gene (reference sequence). The CDR3 DNA reads as TGTGCCAGCGGCACAGGTTCGAAGACCCAGTACTTC. It yields the protein CASGTGSKTQYF.

This clonotype was observed a few times. The chain uses TRBV29-1 and TRBJ1-1; 7 bases agree with TRBD1. From germline, CDR1 is SQVTM and CDR2 ANQGSEA. This CDR3 comprises 15 residues. Trimming took 5 bases from V and 2 from J; bases not matched to a gene: 11. The CDR3 region is CSVRAGGGVNTEAFF. Written as DNA, the CDR3 is TGCAGCGTTAGGGCAGGGGGGGGGGTTAACACTGAAGCTTTCTTT. Drawing the rest from reference TRBV29-1 and TRBJ1-1, the complete variable domain is SAVISQKPSRDICQRGTSLTIQCQVDSQVTMMFWYRQQPGQSLTLIATANQGSEATYESGFVIDKFPISRPNLTFSTLTVSNMSPEDSSIYLCSVRAGGGVNTEAFFGQGTRLTVV.

This clonotype was recorded many times. The chain employs TRBV11-2 and TRBJ1-6; D remains ambiguous. The V end was cut by 0 bases, the J end by 5 bases, with 11 bases between. Per the germline V gene, CDR1 is SGHAT and CDR2 is FQNNGV. This CDR3 comprises 16 residues. CDR3 region: CASSLDLGSHNSPLHF. Written as DNA, the CDR3 is TGTGCCAGCAGCTTAGATTTAGGGTCTCATAATTCACCCCTCCACTTT.

This clonotype was recorded a few times. J is TRBJ1-6 and V is TRBV28; D may be TRBD1 (6 bases). V was trimmed by 7 bases and J by 7 bases, leaving 17 bases between them. Germline-derived CDR1 and CDR2 are MDHEN and SYDVKM. The CDR3 contains 15 residues. CDR3 bases: TGTGCCAGCAAGGACGGGCAGGGGAGAAATTCACCCCTCCACTTT. Translating it yields CASKDGQGRNSPLHF. Using reference TRBV28 and TRBJ1-6 for the parts outside the CDR3, the full variable domain is DVKVTQSSRYLVKRTGEKVFLECVQDMDHENMFWYRQDPGLGLRLIYFSYDVKMKEKGDIPEGYSVSREKKERFSLILESASTNQTSMYLCASKDGQGRNSPLHFGNGTRLTVT.

CDR3 in amino acids: CASSLQPPPQHF. Written as DNA, the CDR3 is TGTGCCAGCAGTTTACAACCTCCGCCCCAGCATTTT. The chain combines TRBV28 with TRBJ1-5; no clear D gene. CDR1 and CDR2 (germline): MDHEN, SYDVKM. This CDR3 region has 12 residues. V was shortened by 2 bases and J by 9 bases, with 8 bases between the two germline ends.